Shown below are 20 T cell receptor beta chains from a single sample sequenced in a study of regulatory T cells in long-lasting Graves disease (dated by TCRdb to the early 2020s). Receptors were amplified or captured by multiplex PCR. The sequencer listed for this sample is Illumina HiSeq 4000. iRepertoire HTBI primers and Arm-PCR amplification of CDR3 regions were used to construct TCR beta libraries. TCRdb ran its own pipeline on the public reads, namely fastp trimming at Q25 and MiXCR clone calling, and kept in-frame beta chains. Every entry covers one CDR3 protein and lists the most common genes and DNA from its rows. Recorded for this sample are approximately 540,000 distinct CDR3 sequences; about 12% of them occurred a single time. The leading ten clones occupy roughly 8.9% of the sample. The time point label corresponds to: newly diagnosed GD, antithyroid drugs for less than 3 months. RNA was extracted from PBMCs in TRIzol for both TCR sequencing and RNA sequencing.

These sequences were also reported in another study, on T cells in Graves' hyperthyroidism and ophthalmopathy.

The starting material was peripheral blood mononuclear cells (PBMCs), obtained at new diagnosis, from a patient treated with antithyroid drugs. These receptors all stem from a woman aged 25-40 years with Graves disease. Donor details come from another sample of the same person, matched by shared clones.

The chain links TRBV5-5 to TRBJ2-2; 7 positions match TRBD2. Germline-derived CDR1 and CDR2 are SGHKS and YYEKEE (reference sequence). J lost 5 bases, V lost 2 bases, and 9 bases had no gene match. This CDR3 is built from 16 residues. DNA of the CDR3: TGTGCCAGCAGCTTCGGGGGGTCAATAAGGACCGGGGAGCTGTTTTTT. This codes for CASSFGGSIRTGELFF. Full variable domain (missing parts from reference TRBV5-5 and TRBJ2-2): DAGVTQSPTHLIKTRGQQVTLRCSPISGHKSVSWYQQVLGQGPQFIFQYYEKEERGRGNFPDRFSARQFPNYSSELNVNALLLGDSALYLCASSFGGSIRTGELFFGEGSRLTVL.

At least ten counts were recorded for this clonotype. The V and J genes are TRBV10-3 and TRBJ2-3, with D perhaps TRBD1 or TRBD2 (5 bases each). Germline V gene sequence: CDR1 ENHRY, CDR2 SYGVKD. V shed 0 bases and J shed 4 bases, with 11 bases lying between them. The CDR3 extends over 15 amino acids. CDR3 protein: CAISESRGDADTQYF. DNA for the CDR3: TGTGCCATCAGTGAGTCGAGGGGAGATGCAGATACGCAGTATTTT.

This clonotype was detected ten times or more. The chain joins TRBV27 to TRBJ1-1, with a weak D call TRBD1 (6 bases). CDR1 and CDR2 from the germline V gene are MNHEY and SMNVEV (reference sequence). The CDR3 is 15 residues long. Deletions cut 4 bases from V and 2 bases from J, with 14 bases between. The CDR3 sequence is CASSSGTRRNTEAFF. The CDR3 nucleotides are TGTGCCAGCAGTTCTGGGACACGAAGAAACACTGAAGCTTTCTTT.

This clonotype was recorded at least ten times. V gene TRBV12-3 or TRBV12-4 combines with J gene TRBJ2-5, with D unclear. V lost 3 bases and J lost 5, with 13 bases in between. The CDR3 totals 14 residues. The CDR3 nucleotides read TGTGCCAGCAGTTTGGGTAGCCTAGGGGAGACCCAGTACTTC. Translation: CASSLGSLGETQYF.

This clonotype was found many times. The rearrangement uses TRBV12-3 or TRBV12-4 and TRBJ2-7, with 8 nucleotides matching TRBD2. With 7 bases clipped from V and 2 bases from J, the junction kept 4 bases outside the gene matches. CDR3 length: 13 residues. CDR3 sequence reads: CASTGGGPYEQYF. The CDR3 DNA sequence: TGTGCCAGCACGGGGGGGGGACCCTACGAGCAGTACTTC.

Ten or more counts support this clonotype. The chain uses TRBV11-2 and TRBJ2-1; D uncertain. Germline CDR1 reads SGHAT; CDR2 reads FQNNGV. V lost 1 base and J 9 bases, leaving 16 bases between the germline ends. The CDR3 is 15 residues long. The CDR3 loop is CASSLAGPWSGEQFF. In DNA form, the CDR3 reads TGTGCCAGCAGCTTAGCTGGGCCTTGGAGTGGTGAGCAGTTCTTC.

The V and J genes are TRBV18 and TRBJ2-1, with TRBD2 matching over 7 bases. With 2 bases clipped from V and 3 bases from J, the junction kept 7 bases outside the gene matches. This CDR3 comprises 16 residues. The germline gives CDR1 KGHSH, CDR2 LQKENI. The CDR3 DNA reads TGTGCCAGCTCACCAACGGGCGGGAGCATCTACAATGAGCAGTTCTTC. Translation gives CASSPTGGSIYNEQFF.

V usage is TRBV7-9 and J usage is TRBJ2-7, with D tentatively TRBD1 or TRBD2 (7 bases each). Trimming left V 4 bases short and J 3 bases short, with 22 bases between. CDR1 and CDR2 (germline): SEHNR, FQNEAQ (reference sequence). The CDR3 has 17 amino acids. The DNA of the CDR3 is TGTGCCAGCAGCTCCACCGGGGGGACAGCGGTGAACTACGAGCAGTACTTC. Translation: CASSSTGGTAVNYEQYF.

This clonotype was detected a few times. The chain employs TRBV6-1 and TRBJ2-5; D remains unclear. CDR1 MNHNS and CDR2 SASEGT come from the germline V gene. The CDR3 has 14 amino acids. V shed 5 bases and J shed 5 bases, with 15 bases lying between them. As DNA, the CDR3 is TGTGCCAGCAGTCGCCCCTGGCAGCCGGAGACCCAGTACTTC. Its protein product is CASSRPWQPETQYF.

This clonotype was seen repeatedly, ten times or more. The J gene is TRBJ2-7, the V gene TRBV3-1; D remains ambiguous. Germline-derived CDR1 and CDR2 are LGHDT and YNNKEL (reference sequence). The CDR3 spans 11 residues. V was shortened by 2 bases and J by 5 bases, with 4 bases between the two germline ends. The CDR3 spells CASSQLHEQYF. The CDR3 nucleotides are TGTGCCAGCAGCCAACTCCACGAGCAGTACTTC.

This clonotype was observed at least ten times. The V and J genes are TRBV2 and TRBJ1-2, with D perhaps matching TRBD1 (5 bases). V was shortened by 5 bases and J by 5 bases, with 30 bases between the two germline ends. Germline-derived CDR1 and CDR2 are SNHLY and FYNNEI. The CDR3 consists of 19 residues. The CDR3 DNA sequence: TGTGCCAGCAGTTTCCAGTGGGACCTACCCCCCTCCAGAACTTATGGCTACACCTTC. It codes for CASSFQWDLPPSRTYGYTF.

This clonotype came up many times. The chain recombines TRBV6-1 with TRBJ1-1, with TRBD1 as a possible D gene (5 bases). V was cut by 6 bases and J by 5 bases, with 10 bases left in between. The germline gives CDR1 MNHNS, CDR2 SASEGT. The CDR3 is made up of 12 amino acids. CDR3 region: CASSNRGTEAFF. The CDR3 bases are TGTGCCAGCAGCAATAGGGGAACTGAAGCTTTCTTT.

This clonotype has at least ten counts. The V call is TRBV7-6, the J call TRBJ2-5; possibly TRBD2 for D (6 bases). Germline CDR1 SGHVS, CDR2 FNYEAQ. V lost 6 bases and J lost 2, with 13 bases in between. This CDR3 spans 14 amino acids. The CDR3 loop is CASSFSGTQETQYF. The DNA of the CDR3 is TGTGCCAGCAGTTTTAGCGGAACTCAAGAGACCCAGTACTTC. The variable domain in full, completed from reference TRBV7-6 and TRBJ2-5, reads GAGVSQSPRYKVTKRGQDVALRCDPISGHVSLYWYRQALGQGPEFLTYFNYEAQQDKSGLPNDRFSAERPEGSISTLTIQRTEQRDSAMYRCASSFSGTQETQYFGPGTRLLVL.

In its sample, this clonotype was seen many times. The rearrangement joins TRBV10-3 to TRBJ2-1, with 9 bases fitting TRBD2. The length of the CDR3 is 16 residues. Germline assignment: CDR1 ENHRY and CDR2 SYGVKD. V trimming: 3 bases; J trimming: 0 bases; junction bases outside the gene matches: 3. The CDR3: CAISDLSGSSYNEQFF. Written as DNA, the CDR3 is TGTGCCATCAGTGACCTTAGCGGGAGCTCCTACAATGAGCAGTTCTTC.

The table lists this clonotype with many counts. The chain has TRBV28 and TRBJ2-2, with 8 bases identical to TRBD1. Germline CDR1 MDHEN, CDR2 SYDVKM. With V trimmed by 5 bases and J by 5 bases, 4 bases remained unmatched. This CDR3 contains 14 residues. The CDR3 protein is CASSEDRVTGELFF. CDR3 DNA sequence: TGTGCCAGCAGTGAGGACAGGGTGACCGGGGAGCTGTTTTTT.

This rearrangement joins TRBV2 to TRBJ2-2, with 9 positions matching TRBD1. Germline values: CDR1 SNHLY, CDR2 FYNNEI. The CDR3 is made up of 17 amino acids. The junction had 10 bases not matched to a gene; V was cut back by 7 bases and J by 1 base. CDR3: CASKRAVGQGNTGELFF. As DNA, the CDR3 is TGTGCCAGCAAAAGGGCGGTGGGACAGGGGAACACCGGGGAGCTGTTTTTT.

This clonotype was seen repeatedly, ten times or more. The chain uses TRBV12-3 or TRBV12-4 and TRBJ2-3, with D unclear. The assigned J gene may be wrong: the sequence end matches TRBJ2-7 better. The CDR3 has 14 residues. The CDR3 region is CASSPSRQTYEQYF. The CDR3 coding sequence is TGTGCCAGCAGCCCCAGTAGACAAACCTACGAGCAGTACTTC.

In this sample, this clonotype turned up a few times. The CDR3 reads CASSPFLGGIVAEAFF. The CDR3 DNA follows: TGTGCCAGCAGCCCATTTCTCGGGGGGATTGTGGCTGAAGCTTTCTTT. The V call is TRBV5-5, the J call TRBJ1-1, with D maybe TRBD1 (5 bases). This CDR3 is 16 amino acids long. V dropped 4 bases and J dropped 6 bases, with 22 bases sitting between them. Germline values: CDR1 SGHKS, CDR2 YYEKEE (reference sequence).

This clonotype was picked up many times. J is TRBJ1-1 and V is TRBV3-1, with D possibly TRBD1 on 5 matching bases. This CDR3 is built from 14 residues. Per the germline V gene, CDR1 is LGHDT and CDR2 is YNNKEL (reference sequence). Trimming cost V 1 base and J 8 bases, with 14 bases left between them. The CDR3 here is CASSQVRQGGEAFF. The CDR3 bases are TGTGCCAGCAGCCAAGTTAGGCAGGGTGGGGAAGCTTTCTTT.

This clonotype was counted at least ten times. The chain employs TRBV12-3 or TRBV12-4 and TRBJ2-6; D unresolved. The CDR3 has 15 residues. Trimming stripped 3 bases from V and 2 bases from J, with 8 bases between. CDR3 nucleotide sequence: TGTGCCAGCAGTTTTACCGGCGCTGGGGCCAACGTCCTGACTTTC. Translated, it gives CASSFTGAGANVLTF.